One sample yielded the 17 T cell receptor beta chains listed below, sequenced in a study of a mutant IDH1 vaccine in newly diagnosed glioma. The protocol was immunoSEQ multiplex PCR, while the TCRdb copy is restricted to in-frame clones and leaves out a portion. The sample includes 120,000 or so clones, around 80% of them seen just once. Time point defined: week 11, during vaccination. The content of each vaccine dose was 300 ug of mutant IDH1 20-mer peptide, and topical imiquimod accompanied it. These receptors are not linked to any known antigen. Source: PBMCs, taken from a glioma patient whose treatment included an IDH1 peptide vaccine. The receptors come from a man in his forties with glioma.

The chain is built from TRBV28 and TRBJ2-7; D may be TRBD2 (5 bases). The germline CDR1 and CDR2 sequences are MDHEN and SYDVKM. The V end was cut by 4 bases, the J end by 6 bases, with 16 bases between. The CDR3 is 14 amino acids. The CDR3 reads CASSSPGTQSEQYF. As DNA, the CDR3 is TGTGCCAGCAGTTCTCCGGGAACCCAGAGCGAGCAGTACTTC.

The CDR3 nucleotides are TGTGCCAGCTCACTACTTGGGGAGCAGGATGAGCAGTTCTTC. Amino acids: CASSLLGEQDEQFF. The V call is TRBV18, the J call TRBJ2-1; tentative D call: TRBD2 (5 bases). Trimming stripped 4 bases from V and 8 bases from J, with 15 bases between. Germline loops: CDR1 KGHSH, CDR2 LQKENI. This CDR3 contains 14 residues.

This clone was counted a few times. The chain carries TRBV4-3 and TRBJ1-5; D ambiguous. The CDR3 covers 13 residues. Germline values: CDR1 LGHNA, CDR2 YSLEER. V lost 0 bases and J lost 5, with 5 bases in between. CDR3 residues: CASSQDRYQPQHF. CDR3 nucleotide sequence: TGCGCCAGCAGCCAAGATCGATATCAGCCCCAGCATTTT.

This chain links TRBV27 with TRBJ2-7, with 7 bases matching TRBD1. CDR1 is MNHEY and CDR2 is SMNVEV in the germline V gene (reference sequence). This CDR3 comprises 15 residues. V was clipped by 3 bases and J by 0 bases; unmatched bases: 5. CDR3 in amino acids: CASSLGTAFSYEQYF. The DNA of the CDR3 is TGTGCCAGCAGTTTGGGGACAGCGTTCTCCTACGAGCAGTACTTC.

J is TRBJ2-7 and V is TRBV18; D gene uncertain. Trimming removed 5 bases from V and 1 base from J, with 6 bases in between. Germline CDR1 is KGHSH and CDR2 is LQKENI. The length of the CDR3 is 12 residues. The CDR3 protein is CASSEASYEQYF. CDR3 bases: TGTGCCAGCTCAGAAGCGTCCTACGAGCAGTACTTC.

The chain is built from TRBV27 and TRBJ1-2; 8 nucleotides line up with TRBD1. CDR1 is MNHEY, CDR2 SMNVEV, per germline (reference sequence). With V trimmed by 5 bases and J by 3 bases, 5 bases remained unmatched. The CDR3 has 14 amino acids. The chain's CDR3 is CASSESTGDYGYTF. CDR3 nucleotides: TGTGCCAGCAGTGAATCGACAGGGGACTATGGCTACACCTTC.

This clone was seen a handful of times. V usage is TRBV5-1 and J usage is TRBJ2-3, with 10 bases matching TRBD2. V shed 0 bases and J 4 bases; nucleotides not matched to a gene: 5. Germline lookup yields CDR1 SGHRS and CDR2 YFSETQ. The CDR3 has 16 residues. The CDR3 nucleotides read TGCGCCAGCAGCTTGGAACCTAGCGGGGGTGCAGATACGCAGTATTTT. It yields the protein CASSLEPSGGADTQYF.

This clone was detected a few times. This chain uses TRBV18 with TRBJ1-5; D remains unclear. Per the germline V gene, CDR1 is KGHSH and CDR2 is LQKENI. The CDR3 has 13 residues. Trimming took off 3 bases at V and 10 bases at J, with 13 bases between the two ends. The CDR3 DNA sequence: TGTGCCAGCTCACCGGCCGACCGACGACCCCAGCATTTT. Protein product: CASSPADRRPQHF.

V and J are TRBV7-2 and TRBJ1-1, with a possible D match to TRBD1 (5 bases). The V end was cut by 2 bases, the J end by 4 bases, with 11 bases between. The CDR3 covers 14 residues. Germline assignment: CDR1 SGHTA and CDR2 FQGNSA. The CDR3 DNA reads as TGTGCCAGCAGCTTAATGGGGGACGTCACTGAAGCTTTCTTT. Its protein is CASSLMGDVTEAFF.

V and J are TRBV7-9 and TRBJ2-7, with TRBD2 identical over 9 bases. Germline V gene lookup returns CDR1 SEHNR and CDR2 FQNEAQ (reference sequence). This CDR3 contains 16 residues. With V trimmed by 3 bases and J by 1 base, 7 bases remained unmatched. The CDR3 nucleotides are TGTGCCAGCAGCTTCCTTAGCGGGAGAGGGTCCTACGAGCAGTACTTC. It encodes CASSFLSGRGSYEQYF.

About this clone: A much larger clone sits a single nucleotide away, making a read error possible. The same CDR3 can be traced to other DNA sequences in this sample. The chain has TRBV6-5 and TRBJ1-1, with a possible D match to TRBD1 (5 bases). Deletions cut 6 bases from V and 1 base from J, with 9 bases between. The CDR3 is made up of 13 amino acids. Germline values: CDR1 MNHEY, CDR2 SVGAGI. The CDR3 DNA reads TGTGCCAGCAGCCCCGGGGCGAACACTGAAGCTTTCTTT. Its translation: CASSPGANTEAFF.

This clone came up once. V and J are TRBV10-2 and TRBJ1-2, with D maybe TRBD1 (5 bases). This CDR3 comprises 11 residues. Germline loops: CDR1 WSHSY, CDR2 SAAADI. The ends were cut back, 7 bases at V and 4 bases at J, with 7 bases in the middle. The CDR3 DNA reads TGCGCCAGCAAAGGGGTCTATGGCTACACCTTC. Its protein is CASKGVYGYTF.

The chain links TRBV4-1 to TRBJ2-2; 10 bases line up with TRBD1. Germline CDR1 is MGHRA and CDR2 is YSYEKL. Trimming took 3 bases from V and 5 from J; bases not matched to a gene: 9. The CDR3 has 17 residues. The CDR3 region has the DNA TGCGCCAGCAGCCACGGGGGCAGACAGGGGGCAACCGGGGAGCTGTTTTTT. Protein product: CASSHGGRQGATGELFF.

This clone occurred once. The junction departs from the called germline gene at one end, perhaps through a read error. Other DNA sequences from this sample encode an identical CDR3 as well. The genes are TRBV9 and TRBJ2-2, with D tentatively TRBD2 (5 bases). The CDR3 is 13 amino acids. CDR1 and CDR2 from the germline V gene are SGDLS and YYNGEE. CDR3 in amino acids: CASSVVSTGELFF. CDR3 DNA: TGTGCCAGCAGCGTAGTATCCACCGGGGAGCTGTTTTTC.

The genes are TRBV11-3 and TRBJ1-1; no clear D. The CDR3 has 13 amino acids. The ends were cut back, 1 base at V and 1 base at J, with 4 bases in the middle. The germline V gene encodes CDR1 SGHNT and CDR2 YENEEA. The CDR3 protein is CASSLGPNTEAFF. DNA for the CDR3: TGTGCCAGCAGCTTAGGCCCGAACACTGAAGCTTTCTTT.

The rearrangement uses TRBV6-6 and TRBJ1-2, with D maybe TRBD1 (5 bases). CDR1 MNHNY and CDR2 SVGAGI come from the germline V gene (reference sequence). With 5 bases removed from V and 4 bases from J, the gap between germline ends came to 8 bases. The CDR3 length is 12 residues. The DNA of the CDR3 is TGTGCCAGCAGTCGGGACGCCTATGGCTACACCTTC. Translating gives CASSRDAYGYTF.

This clone was recorded a few times. V and J are TRBV21-1 and TRBJ1-5. TRBV21-1 is a documented pseudogene. CDR3 size: 15 residues. DNA for the CDR3: TGTGCCAGCAGCAAAGCCCAGGGCGGGAATCAGCCCCAGCATTTT. Protein product: CASSKAQGGNQPQHF.